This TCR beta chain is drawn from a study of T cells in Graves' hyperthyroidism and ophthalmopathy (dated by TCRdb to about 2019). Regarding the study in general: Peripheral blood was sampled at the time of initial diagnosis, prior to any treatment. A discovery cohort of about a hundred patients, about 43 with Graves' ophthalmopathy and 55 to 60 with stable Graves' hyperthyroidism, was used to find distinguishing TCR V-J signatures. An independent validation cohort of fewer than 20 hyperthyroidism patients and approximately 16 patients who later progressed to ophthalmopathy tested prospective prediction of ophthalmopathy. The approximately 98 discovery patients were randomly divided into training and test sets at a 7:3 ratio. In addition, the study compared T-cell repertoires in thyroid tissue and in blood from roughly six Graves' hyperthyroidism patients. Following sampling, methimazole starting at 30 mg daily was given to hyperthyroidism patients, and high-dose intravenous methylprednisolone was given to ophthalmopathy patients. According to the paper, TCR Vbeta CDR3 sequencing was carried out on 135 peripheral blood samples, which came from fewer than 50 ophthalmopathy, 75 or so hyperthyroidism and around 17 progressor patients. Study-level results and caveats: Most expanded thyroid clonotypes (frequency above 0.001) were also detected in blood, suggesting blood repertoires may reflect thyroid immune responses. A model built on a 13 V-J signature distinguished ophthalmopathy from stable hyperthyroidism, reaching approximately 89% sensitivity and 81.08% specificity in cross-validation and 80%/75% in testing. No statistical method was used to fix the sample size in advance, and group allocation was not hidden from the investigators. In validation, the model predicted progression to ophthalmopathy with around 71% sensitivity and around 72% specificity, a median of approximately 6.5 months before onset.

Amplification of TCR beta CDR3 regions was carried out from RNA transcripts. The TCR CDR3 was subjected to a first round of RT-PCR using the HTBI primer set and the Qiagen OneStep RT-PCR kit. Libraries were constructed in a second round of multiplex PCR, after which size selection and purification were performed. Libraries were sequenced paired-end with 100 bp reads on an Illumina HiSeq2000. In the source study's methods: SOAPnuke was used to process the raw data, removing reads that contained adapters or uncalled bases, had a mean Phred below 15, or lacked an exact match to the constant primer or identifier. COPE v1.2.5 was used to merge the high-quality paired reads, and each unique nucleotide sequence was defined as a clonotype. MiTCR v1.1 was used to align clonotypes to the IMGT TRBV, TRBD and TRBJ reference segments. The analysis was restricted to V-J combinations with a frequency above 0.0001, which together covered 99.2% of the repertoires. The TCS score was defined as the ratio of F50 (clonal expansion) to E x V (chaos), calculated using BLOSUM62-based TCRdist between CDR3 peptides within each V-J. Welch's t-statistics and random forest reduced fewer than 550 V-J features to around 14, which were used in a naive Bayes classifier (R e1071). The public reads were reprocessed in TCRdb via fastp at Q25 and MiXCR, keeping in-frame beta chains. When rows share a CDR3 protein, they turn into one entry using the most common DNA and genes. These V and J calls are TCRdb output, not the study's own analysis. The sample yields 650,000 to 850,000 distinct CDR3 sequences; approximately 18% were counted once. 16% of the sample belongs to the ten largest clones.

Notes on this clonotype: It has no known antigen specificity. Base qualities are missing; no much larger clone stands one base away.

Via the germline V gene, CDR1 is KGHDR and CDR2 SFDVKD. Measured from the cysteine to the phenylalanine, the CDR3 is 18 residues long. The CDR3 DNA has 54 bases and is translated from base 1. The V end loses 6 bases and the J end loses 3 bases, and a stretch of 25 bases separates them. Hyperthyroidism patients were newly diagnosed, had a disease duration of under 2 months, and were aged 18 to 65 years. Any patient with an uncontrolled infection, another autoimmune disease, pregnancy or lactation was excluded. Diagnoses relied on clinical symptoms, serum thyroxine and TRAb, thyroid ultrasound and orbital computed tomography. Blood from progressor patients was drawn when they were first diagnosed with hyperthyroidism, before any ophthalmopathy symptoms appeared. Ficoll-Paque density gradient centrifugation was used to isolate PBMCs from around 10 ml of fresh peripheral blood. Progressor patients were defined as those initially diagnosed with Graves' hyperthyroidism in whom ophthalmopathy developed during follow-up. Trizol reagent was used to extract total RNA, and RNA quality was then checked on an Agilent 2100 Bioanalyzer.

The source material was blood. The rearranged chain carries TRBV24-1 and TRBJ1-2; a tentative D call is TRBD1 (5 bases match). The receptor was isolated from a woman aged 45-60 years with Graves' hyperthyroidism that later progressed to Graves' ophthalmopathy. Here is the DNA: TGTGCCACCAGTATCCCCCCCGGGTCAGAGGGGCGATACTATGGCTACACCTTC. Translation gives CATSIPPGSEGRYYGYTF.